These 5 T cell receptor beta chains came from one sample sequenced in a study of blood T cells in healthy people across ages. Next came a second PCR, run for about 6 to 12 cycles, which used a sample-barcoded 5' primer along with a J-beta primer mix. TCRdb reprocessed the 5' RACE reads with MiXCR, giving one entry per CDR3 protein. Counted here are about 1,600,000 distinct CDR3 sequences, 40% to 50% occurring once; the ten biggest clones make up approximately 7.9%. The specimen was blood. The receptors derive from a woman between 18 and 29 years old in good health.

The chain joins TRBV7-9 to TRBJ2-7, with 8 bases aligning to TRBD1. Trimming at V came to 3 bases and at J to 7 bases, leaving 5 bases not matched to a gene. CDR1 and CDR2 (germline): SEHNR, FQNEAQ (reference sequence). The CDR3 totals 13 residues. For the CDR3, the DNA is TGTGCCAGCAGCTTCCAACAGGGGGAAGAGCAGTACTTC. Its translation: CASSFQQGEEQYF. The full variable domain, with the rest looked up from reference TRBV7-9 and TRBJ2-7, is DTGVSQNPRHKITKRGQNVTFRCDPISEHNRLYWYRQTLGQGPEFLTYFQNEAQLEKSRLLSDRFSAERPKGSFSTLEIQRTEQGDSAMYLCASSFQQGEEQYFGPGTRLTVT.

A few counts support this clonotype. The rearrangement links TRBV25-1 to TRBJ1-2; 8 bases map to TRBD1. This CDR3 has 14 amino acids. CDR1 and CDR2 (germline): MGHDK, SYGVNS. The V and J ends lost 8 bases and 4 bases, in that order; junction bases with no gene match: 9. CDR3 residues: CASSKDRDGYGYTF. Written as DNA, the CDR3 is TGTGCCAGCTCTAAGGACAGGGATGGCTATGGCTACACCTTC.

The rearrangement uses TRBV10-3 and TRBJ2-1, with unresolved D. V was pared by 3 bases and J by 10 bases, with 4 bases between. Per the germline V gene, CDR1 is ENHRY and CDR2 is SYGVKD. This CDR3 is built from 10 residues. The CDR3 nucleotides are TGTGCCATCAGTGACGGAGAGCAGTTCTTC. Protein product: CAISDGEQFF.

This clonotype has only a few counts. The chain couples TRBV30 to TRBJ2-2; weak D call: TRBD1 (5 bases). Trimming took 2 bases from V and 2 from J, leaving 9 bases between them. Germline CDR1 is GTSNPN and CDR2 is SVGIG (reference sequence). This CDR3 is built from 14 residues. The CDR3 DNA is TGTGCCTGGAGTCATGACAGTAACACCGGGGAGCTGTTTTTT. Its protein is CAWSHDSNTGELFF.

The chain carries TRBV12-3 or TRBV12-4 and TRBJ2-3; TRBD2 matches at 9 bases. This CDR3 is 14 amino acids long. V lost 7 bases to trimming and J lost 9 bases; unmatched junction nucleotides: 11. CDR3 protein: CASTSAGTSRTQYF. Written as DNA, the CDR3 is TGTGCCAGCACCTCGGCCGGGACTAGCAGGACGCAGTATTTT.